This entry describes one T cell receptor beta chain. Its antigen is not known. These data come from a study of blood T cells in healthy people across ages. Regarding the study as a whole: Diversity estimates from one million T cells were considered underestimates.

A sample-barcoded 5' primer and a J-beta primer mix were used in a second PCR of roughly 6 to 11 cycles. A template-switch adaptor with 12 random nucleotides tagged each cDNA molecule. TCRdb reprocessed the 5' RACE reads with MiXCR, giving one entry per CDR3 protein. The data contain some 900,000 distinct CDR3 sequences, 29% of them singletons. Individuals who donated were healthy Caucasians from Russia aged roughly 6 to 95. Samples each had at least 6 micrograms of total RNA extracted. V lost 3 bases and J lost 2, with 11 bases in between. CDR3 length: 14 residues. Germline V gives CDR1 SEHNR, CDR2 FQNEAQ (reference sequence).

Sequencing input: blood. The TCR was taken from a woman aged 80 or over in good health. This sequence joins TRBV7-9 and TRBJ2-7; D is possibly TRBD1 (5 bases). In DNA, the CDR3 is TGTGCCAGCAGCTTTTCAGGGAAGCCCTACGAGCAGTACTTC. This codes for CASSFSGKPYEQYF.